The source of this T cell receptor (beta chain) is a study of siplizumab effects on memory and regulatory T cells. Study outcomes and limitations: Greater diversity than memory cells seemed evident in naive T cells, which also appeared to be major alloresponse contributors. Mappable CD4+ clones that were alloreactive averaged about 69% Treg-derived with siplizumab versus 25% to 30% in controls. Proliferating siplizumab-cultured Tregs lacked confirmed suppressive function. Most alloreactive clones went unmapped to unstimulated subsets; only a minor fraction mapped.

Comments on this clone: The antigen remains undetermined.

The assay was immunoSEQ multiplex PCR, and TCRdb's table has in-frame clones only and misses some. The table records about 110,000 clones, more than 90% of them present only once. The specimen sequenced was CD4+ T cells sorted from blood. The clonotype comes from a human donor in good health.

CDR3 nucleotides: TGTGCCAGCAGCGAGGCCGGTCGGAGGAACACTGAAGCTTTCTTT. This gives the protein CASSEAGRRNTEAFF. The chain combines TRBV9 with TRBJ1-1, with D unclear. The CDR3 is made up of 15 amino acids. Germline V gene data show CDR1 as SGDLS and CDR2 as YYNGEE. The V and J ends lost 3 bases and 1 base respectively, with 13 bases between them.